This T cell receptor beta chain appears in the sequencing data of a study of blood T cell repertoires in COVID-19. Study as a whole: Donors in the United States, Italy and Spain gave samples during acute or convalescent COVID-19.

Only in-frame clones appear in the TCRdb table, and some are missing; sequencing was by immunoSEQ multiplex PCR. The sample has nearly 200,000 clones; 86% are singletons. The germline gives CDR1 KGHSY, CDR2 FQNENV. V was pared by 4 bases and J by 4 bases, with 13 bases between. The CDR3 is made up of 14 amino acids. This rearrangement joins TRBV16 to TRBJ2-5; perhaps TRBD2 as D (5 bases). This clonotype was sampled from a woman aged 70-85 years with acute or convalescent COVID-19. The specimen was peripheral blood. For the CDR3, the DNA is TGTGCCAGCAGCCGGCAGAGAGCGGCAGAGACCCAGTACTTC. Translating gives CASSRQRAAETQYF.